This passage covers 31 T cell receptor beta chains from one sample sequenced in a study of cytomegalovirus exposure and HLA in healthy donors. A multiplex PCR was run with 60 Vbeta primers and 13 Jbeta primers. Generated by immunoSEQ multiplex PCR, the TCRdb table keeps only in-frame clones and is missing some. The data show 180,000 or so clones, roughly 80% seen once. Input material: PBMCs. These receptor sequences come from a woman under 30 in good health and CMV-seronegative.

This chain connects TRBV7-8 to TRBJ2-5; 8 nucleotides line up with TRBD2. The CDR3 length is 15 residues. V shed 2 bases and J 4 bases; nucleotides not matched to a gene: 6. The V gene's germline CDR1 is SGHVS and CDR2 FQNEAQ. The CDR3 is CASSLTGGSGETQYF. The CDR3 region has the DNA TGTGCCAGCAGCTTAACGGGGGGGAGTGGAGAGACCCAGTACTTC.

The chain combines TRBV6-5 with TRBJ2-7; TRBD2 might be the D (6 bases). V lost 5 bases and J lost 2, with 13 bases in between. Germline CDR1 and CDR2: MNHEY and SVGAGI. The CDR3 covers 14 residues. The CDR3: CASSQGLSAYEQYF. Here the CDR3 DNA reads TGTGCCAGCAGTCAGGGACTTTCCGCCTACGAGCAGTACTTC.

The chain combines TRBV18 with TRBJ1-2; D ambiguous. V was clipped by 2 bases and J by 0 bases, with 7 bases between them. The CDR3 extends over 14 amino acids. The germline V gene encodes CDR1 KGHSH and CDR2 LQKENI. The CDR3 protein is CASSPDGANYGYTF. The CDR3 DNA reads as TGTGCCAGCTCACCAGACGGAGCTAACTATGGCTACACCTTC.

The rearrangement links TRBV27 to TRBJ1-1; D is perhaps TRBD1 (5 bases). CDR1 MNHEY and CDR2 SMNVEV come from the germline V gene (reference sequence). The CDR3 spans 12 residues. The V and J ends lost 10 bases and 8 bases respectively, with 17 bases between them. Written as DNA, the CDR3 is TGTGCCACCCGGGGGACCGGGGTGGAAGCTTTCTTT. Protein product: CATRGTGVEAFF.

This rearrangement joins TRBV19 to TRBJ2-2, with D hard to call. Germline CDR1 LNHDA, CDR2 SQIVND (reference sequence). The CDR3 contains 14 residues. Deletions cut 6 bases from V and 1 base from J, with 9 bases between. For the CDR3, the DNA is TGTGCCAGTAGCGATCCAGAGAACACCGGGGAGCTGTTTTTT. It codes for CASSDPENTGELFF.

This chain links TRBV4-1 with TRBJ1-2, with D perhaps TRBD1 (5 bases). Between the trimmed V and J ends, which lost 4 bases and 2 bases, there was a span of 11 bases. This CDR3 region has 14 residues. Germline V gives CDR1 MGHRA, CDR2 YSYEKL. The CDR3 protein is CASSLAGGNYGYTF. In DNA form, the CDR3 reads TGCGCCAGCAGCCTGGCTGGGGGGAACTATGGCTACACCTTC.

This clone appeared once. The J gene is TRBJ2-5, the V gene TRBV30; D uncertain. The end of the DNA fits TRBJ2-7 better, so the J call may be wrong. CDR1 is GTSNPN and CDR2 is SVGIG in the germline V gene (reference sequence). The length of the CDR3 is 11 residues. The CDR3 nucleotides read TGTGCCTGGAGTGGAGGATACGAGCAGTACTTC. Translated, it gives CAWSGGYEQYF.

The chain combines TRBV5-6 with TRBJ2-6; D is ambiguous. Per the germline V gene, CDR1 is SGHDT and CDR2 is YYEEEE. This CDR3 is 15 amino acids long. Trimming shortened V by 2 bases and J by 1 base, and 7 bases separated the two germline ends. The CDR3 spells CASSLTRSGANVLTF. The CDR3 DNA reads as TGTGCCAGCAGCTTAACTCGGTCTGGGGCCAACGTCCTGACTTTC. Drawing the rest from reference TRBV5-6 and TRBJ2-6, the complete variable domain is DAGVTQSPTHLIKTRGQQVTLRCSPKSGHDTVSWYQQALGQGPQFIFQYYEEEERQRGNFPDRFSGHQFPNYSSELNVNALLLGDSALYLCASSLTRSGANVLTFGAGSRLTVL.

The chain carries TRBV28 and TRBJ2-1, with a weak D call TRBD2 (7 bases). The V and J ends lost 5 bases and 8 bases respectively, with 22 bases between them. The CDR3 length is 16 residues. Germline loops: CDR1 MDHEN, CDR2 SYDVKM. DNA for the CDR3: TGTGCCAGCAGTCGGGGGGCGGCGGGAGCCTCGTATGAGCAGTTCTTC. This codes for CASSRGAAGASYEQFF.

In this sample, this clone turned up once. J is TRBJ1-2 and V is TRBV6-1, with 8 bases lining up with TRBD1. The CDR3 totals 14 residues. Losses at the gene ends were 10 bases for V and 7 bases for J; bases not matched to a gene: 14. CDR1 and CDR2 from the germline V gene are MNHNS and SASEGT. The CDR3 sequence: CATMDRAALGGYTF. The CDR3 region has the DNA TGTGCCACTATGGACAGGGCTGCTCTCGGTGGCTACACCTTC.

V gene TRBV27 combines with J gene TRBJ2-1; D ambiguous. Germline lookup yields CDR1 MNHEY and CDR2 SMNVEV (reference sequence). V was pared by 2 bases and J by 1 base, with 9 bases between. CDR3 size: 15 residues. CDR3 nucleotide sequence: TGTGCCAGCAGTTTAGTCGAGACATCCTACAATGAGCAGTTCTTC. It yields the protein CASSLVETSYNEQFF.

The chain links TRBV5-4 to TRBJ2-2, with 9 bases lining up with TRBD2. V dropped 4 bases and J dropped 7; count of bases not matched to a gene: 2. CDR1 and CDR2 (germline): SGHNT, YYREEE (reference sequence). This CDR3 is 13 amino acids long. In nucleotides, the CDR3 is TGTGCCAGCAGCCAAGCGGGAGGCGGGGAGCTGTTTTTT. Protein sequence: CASSQAGGGELFF.

Comment on this clone: At one end the junction does not follow the germline gene, possibly because of a read error. This chain joins TRBV7-9 and TRBJ2-2; 12 bases map to TRBD2. CDR3 size: 19 residues. CDR1 SEHNR and CDR2 FQNEAQ come from the germline V gene (reference sequence). Here the CDR3 DNA reads TGTTCCAGCAGCCCACTGGCTAGCGGGAGGGCCGCGAACACCGGGGAGCTGTTTTTT. Protein product: CSSSPLASGRAANTGELFF.

The chain is built from TRBV7-9 and TRBJ2-3, with 8 positions matching TRBD2. The CDR3 totals 15 residues. The J segment lost 9 bases and the V segment lost 1 base, leaving 9 bases of the junction unmatched. CDR1 is SEHNR and CDR2 is FQNEAQ in the germline V gene (reference sequence). CDR3 in amino acids: CASSLGTGRGGTQYF. As DNA, the CDR3 is TGTGCCAGCAGCTTAGGGACGGGCCGGGGGGGGACGCAGTATTTT.

The chain recombines TRBV7-9 with TRBJ2-7, with D tentatively TRBD2 (5 bases). This CDR3 region has 15 residues. The V end was cut by 5 bases, the J end by 3 bases, with 17 bases between. Germline V gene lookup returns CDR1 SEHNR and CDR2 FQNEAQ (reference sequence). As DNA, the CDR3 is TGTGCCAGCAGCCCGGGAAATAGCGCGAACTACGAGCAGTACTTC. It encodes CASSPGNSANYEQYF.

V and J are TRBV2 and TRBJ2-5, with D perhaps TRBD1 (6 bases). The tail of the sequence fits TRBJ2-7 better, so the J call may be wrong. There are 15 residues in the CDR3. Germline V gene data show CDR1 as SNHLY and CDR2 as FYNNEI. As DNA, the CDR3 is TGTGCCAGCAGTGAATCTGTGGACAGCTCCTACGAGCAGTACTTC. The encoded protein is CASSESVDSSYEQYF.

The rearrangement links TRBV7-9 to TRBJ1-4; tentative D call: TRBD1 (6 bases). The V and J ends lost 5 bases and 8 bases respectively, with 18 bases between them. The germline CDR1 and CDR2 sequences are SEHNR and FQNEAQ (reference sequence). The CDR3 is 15 residues long. CDR3 coding DNA: TGTGCCAGCAGCGCCCTAGGGGGATTTGAGGAAAAACTGTTTTTT. Translating gives CASSALGGFEEKLFF.

This clone was detected once. The chain uses TRBV4-1 and TRBJ2-7, with a tentative D call TRBD1 (5 bases). The V end was cut by 5 bases, the J end by 2 bases, with 16 bases between. Germline V gene sequence: CDR1 MGHRA, CDR2 YSYEKL. This CDR3 has 15 amino acids. This CDR3 reads CASSTTALNTYEQYF. The CDR3 nucleotides are TGCGCCAGCAGCACGACAGCTCTTAATACCTACGAGCAGTACTTC.

The chain links TRBV5-1 to TRBJ2-5; 11 bases are shared with TRBD2. The CDR3 has 20 residues. The V gene's germline CDR1 is SGHRS and CDR2 YFSETQ. J was trimmed by 2 bases and V by 3 bases; bases with no gene match: 18. The CDR3 here is CASSSRLAPSGRLLQETQYF. In nucleotides, the CDR3 is TGCGCCAGCAGCTCTCGTCTCGCCCCTAGCGGGAGGTTGCTGCAAGAGACCCAGTACTTC.

The chain carries TRBV4-1 and TRBJ2-1, with 13 bases aligning to TRBD2. Trimming cost V 4 bases and J 9 bases; bases outside gene matches: 18. CDR3 length equals 19 residues. CDR1 is MGHRA, CDR2 YSYEKL, per germline. For the CDR3, the DNA is TGCGCCAGCAGCCCCCACAGGGCCCACGGGGGACTAGCGGGAAGTGAGCAGTTCTTC. It is translated as CASSPHRAHGGLAGSEQFF.

In its sample, this clone was seen once. The rearrangement links TRBV4-1 to TRBJ1-5; D gene unclear. The CDR3 extends over 14 amino acids. With 1 base removed from V and 5 bases from J, the gap between germline ends came to 9 bases. Per the germline V gene, CDR1 is MGHRA and CDR2 is YSYEKL. The CDR3 spells CASSQGTLYQPQHF. In nucleotides, the CDR3 is TGCGCCAGCAGCCAAGGGACTCTCTATCAGCCCCAGCATTTT.

The chain couples TRBV28 to TRBJ2-7; 8 nucleotides align to TRBD1. The CDR3 covers 16 residues. The germline V gene encodes CDR1 MDHEN and CDR2 SYDVKM. V lost 5 bases and J lost 5; bases outside the gene matches: 14. CDR3 DNA sequence: TGTGCCAGCAGTCTCCTACCGGGACAGGAATTTGACGAGCAGTACTTC. As protein: CASSLLPGQEFDEQYF.

The rearrangement joins TRBV18 to TRBJ2-5; D is uncertain. This CDR3 is built from 11 residues. Germline CDR1 reads KGHSH; CDR2 reads LQKENI. V lost 4 bases and J lost 2, with 2 bases in between. CDR3 region: CASSLQETQYF. CDR3 nucleotides: TGTGCCAGCTCACTACAAGAGACCCAGTACTTC. The complete variable domain, with remaining parts taken from reference TRBV18 and TRBJ2-5, reads NAGVMQNPRHLVRRRGQEARLRCSPMKGHSHVYWYRQLPEEGLKFMVYLQKENIIDESGMPKERFSAEFPKEGPSILRIQQVVRGDSAAYFCASSLQETQYFGPGTRLLVL.

The V gene is TRBV28, the J gene TRBJ2-1, with D possibly matching TRBD2 (5 bases). The V and J ends lost 7 bases and 4 bases respectively, with 14 bases between them. Germline values: CDR1 MDHEN, CDR2 SYDVKM. The CDR3 loop spans 14 amino acids. This CDR3 reads CASTNYLAYNEQFF. In DNA, the CDR3 is TGTGCCAGCACAAACTATTTAGCGTACAATGAGCAGTTCTTC.

By sample fraction, this clone is medium-sized. J is TRBJ2-7 and V is TRBV7-9, with a weak D call TRBD2 (6 bases). Per the germline V gene, CDR1 is SEHNR and CDR2 is FQNEAQ (reference sequence). This CDR3 region has 13 residues. With 4 bases removed from V and 1 base from J, the gap between germline ends came to 8 bases. The CDR3 region has the DNA TGTGCCAGCAGCTCGGGGGTTTCCTACGAGCAGTACTTC. Amino acid sequence: CASSSGVSYEQYF.

The chain carries TRBV27 and TRBJ2-5; 7 nucleotides match TRBD1. The CDR3 is 14 amino acids. Losses at the gene ends were 2 bases for V and 12 bases for J; bases not matched to a gene: 12. Germline CDR1 is MNHEY and CDR2 is SMNVEV (reference sequence). The DNA of the CDR3 is TGTGCCAGCAGTTTAAGAGGGACAGCAAACCGGGAGTACTTC. This codes for CASSLRGTANREYF.

This clone was detected only a few times. The rearrangement joins TRBV2 to TRBJ1-1, with D perhaps matching TRBD1 (5 bases). V shed 6 bases and J shed 3 bases, with 5 bases lying between them. Germline lookup yields CDR1 SNHLY and CDR2 FYNNEI. The CDR3 covers 11 residues. CDR3 DNA: TGTGCCAGCAGGACAGACACTGAAGCTTTCTTT. Its translation: CASRTDTEAFF.

The rearrangement uses TRBV28 and TRBJ2-3; tentatively, D is TRBD2 (6 bases). Germline values: CDR1 MDHEN, CDR2 SYDVKM. V was trimmed by 2 bases and J by 6 bases, leaving 18 bases between them. This CDR3 is built from 16 residues. The CDR3: CASSLRGRSSRDTQYF. In nucleotides, the CDR3 is TGTGCCAGCAGTTTACGGGGGAGGTCGTCCAGGGATACGCAGTATTTT.

V usage is TRBV7-3 and J usage is TRBJ2-4; the D gene is possibly TRBD1 (5 bases). Trimming removed 3 bases from V and 6 bases from J, with 9 bases in between. CDR1 and CDR2 (germline): SGHTA, FQGTGA. The CDR3 sequence is 13 residues long. CDR3 DNA: TGTGCCAGCAGCTTCGACAGAACAAACATTCAGTACTTC. It yields the protein CASSFDRTNIQYF.

The chain employs TRBV6-1 and TRBJ2-5; 8 positions agree with TRBD1. Germline CDR1 is MNHNS and CDR2 is SASEGT. With V trimmed by 6 bases and J by 4 bases, 7 bases remained unmatched. CDR3 length: 14 amino acids. For the CDR3, the DNA is TGTGCCAGCAGACAGGACAGGGTAGGAGAGACCCAGTACTTC. This sequence encodes CASRQDRVGETQYF.

The rearrangement uses TRBV5-4 and TRBJ1-2; TRBD1 matches at 10 bases. The CDR3 is 15 residues long. Germline V gene lookup returns CDR1 SGHNT and CDR2 YYREEE (reference sequence). V shed 4 bases and J 4 bases; nucleotides not matched to a gene: 7. In DNA form, the CDR3 reads TGTGCCAGCAGCATACCCCGGGACAGGGGCTATGGCTACACCTTC. Amino acid sequence: CASSIPRDRGYGYTF.